Listed here are 18 T cell receptor beta chains from one sample, sequenced in a study of T cell responses to AZD1222 COVID-19 vaccine. Data came from immunoSEQ multiplex PCR; TCRdb stores just in-frame clones and leaves some out. The table records 140,000 to 150,000 clones, around nine tenths of them present only once. The source material was peripheral blood, sampled on day 0 of AZD1222 vaccination. The source is an adult in good health.

The chain combines TRBV5-6 with TRBJ1-5; tentatively, D is TRBD1 (6 bases). CDR1 is SGHDT, CDR2 YYEEEE, per germline. Trimming took off 6 bases at V and 7 bases at J, with 17 bases between the two ends. The CDR3 covers 14 residues. CDR3 coding DNA: TGTGCCAGCACCCCTAGGGGGGCTAGCCAGCCCCAGCATTTT. This gives the protein CASTPRGASQPQHF.

The CDR3 reads CASSNHPGSAAETQYF. The CDR3 DNA reads TGTGCCAGTAGTAACCATCCCGGGTCCGCGGCGGAGACCCAGTACTTC. The chain is built from TRBV19 and TRBJ2-5, with unresolved D. The germline gives CDR1 LNHDA, CDR2 SQIVND (reference sequence). The CDR3 length is 16 residues. Trimming cost V 4 bases and J 5 bases, with 20 bases left between them.

J is TRBJ1-4 and V is TRBV15, with 8 bases matching TRBD1. V gave up 6 bases and J gave up 8 bases; unmatched junction bases: 11. The CDR3 runs 15 residues. The germline gives CDR1 LNHNV, CDR2 YYDKDF (reference sequence). The CDR3 region has the DNA TGTGCCACCAGTGCCATAGGTACAGGGGGGGAAAAACTGTTTTTT. Protein: CATSAIGTGGEKLFF.

The chain joins TRBV10-1 to TRBJ1-2, with TRBD1 as a possible D gene (5 bases). The ends were cut back, 5 bases at V and 8 bases at J, with 15 bases in the middle. From germline, CDR1 is WNHNN and CDR2 SYGVQD (reference sequence). This CDR3 has 13 residues. CDR3 coding DNA: TGCGCCAGCAGTTCGCAGGGTACGAGGGGCTACACCTTC. Translated, it gives CASSSQGTRGYTF.

This clone occurred a few times. This same CDR3 is encoded by further DNA sequences in the sample. This chain connects TRBV11-2 to TRBJ2-1, with unresolved D. The CDR3 is made up of 11 amino acids. Germline values: CDR1 SGHAT, CDR2 FQNNGV. Trimming left V 5 bases short and J 7 bases short, with 6 bases between. The CDR3 loop is CASSPLNEQFF. CDR3 in DNA: TGTGCCAGCAGCCCACTAAATGAGCAGTTCTTC.

On this clone itself: Other DNA sequences from this sample encode an identical CDR3 as well. The V gene is TRBV29-1, the J gene TRBJ2-7; no definite D call. CDR1 and CDR2 (germline): SQVTM, ANQGSEA. This CDR3 comprises 13 residues. V was clipped by 2 bases and J by 0 bases, with 8 bases between them. The CDR3 DNA sequence: TGCAGCGTTGAAAGACCGCCCTCCTACGAGCAGTACTTC. It codes for CSVERPPSYEQYF.

This sequence joins TRBV7-2 and TRBJ2-7; no clear D gene. The CDR3 loop spans 15 amino acids. CDR1 SGHTA and CDR2 FQGNSA come from the germline V gene. The V end lost 5 bases, the J end lost 2 bases, and 16 bases lay between the germline ends. The DNA for the CDR3 is TGTGCCAGCAGCCTTCCCATTTTCGTCCCCTACGAGCAGTACTTC. Protein product: CASSLPIFVPYEQYF.

V gene TRBV19 combines with J gene TRBJ2-2; perhaps TRBD1 as D (7 bases). This CDR3 contains 13 residues. The germline CDR1 and CDR2 sequences are LNHDA and SQIVND (reference sequence). Trimming removed 4 bases at V and 6 bases at J, with 9 bases between. CDR3 DNA sequence: TGTGCCAGTAGTACCAGGGGGGCCGGGGAGCTGTTTTTT. It yields the protein CASSTRGAGELFF.

V gene TRBV24-1 combines with J gene TRBJ2-3; 12 bases fit TRBD1. Germline V gene lookup returns CDR1 KGHDR and CDR2 SFDVKD. With V trimmed by 4 bases and J by 4 bases, 8 bases remained unmatched. The length of the CDR3 is 17 residues. The CDR3 is CATSDQPGQGAADTQYF. The CDR3 DNA reads TGTGCCACCAGTGACCAACCGGGACAGGGGGCGGCAGATACGCAGTATTTT.

The rearrangement joins TRBV19 to TRBJ1-6, with 9 bases lining up with TRBD1. There are 14 residues in the CDR3. Germline CDR1 reads LNHDA; CDR2 reads SQIVND (reference sequence). With V trimmed by 7 bases and J by 10 bases, 8 bases remained unmatched. The DNA of the CDR3 is TGTGCCAGTACCCCGAGACAGGGGGAATCACCCCTCCACTTT. This sequence encodes CASTPRQGESPLHF.

This sequence joins TRBV7-2 and TRBJ1-3; 7 bases are shared with TRBD1. The CDR3 totals 15 residues. From germline, CDR1 is SGHTA and CDR2 FQGNSA. The V segment lost 5 bases and the J segment 0 bases; nucleotides outside the gene matches: 4. The CDR3 loop reads CASSLGDSSGNTIYF. The CDR3 DNA reads TGTGCCAGCAGCCTAGGGGACAGCTCTGGAAACACCATATATTTT.

This chain uses TRBV4-3 with TRBJ2-1, with 14 bases aligning to TRBD2. The CDR3 totals 15 residues. After removal of 4 bases from V and 9 bases from J, the junction contained 5 bases not matched to a gene. Germline V CDR1 and CDR2: LGHNA, YSLEER. Written as DNA, the CDR3 is TGCGCCAGCAGCCCAGGACTAGCGGGAGGCGCTGAGCAGTTCTTC. Translated: CASSPGLAGGAEQFF.

This chain uses TRBV29-1 with TRBJ2-1, with unresolved D. V was pared by 6 bases and J by 0 bases, with 6 bases between. The CDR3 length is 12 residues. Germline CDR1 reads SQVTM; CDR2 reads ANQGSEA. CDR3 sequence (DNA): TGCAGCGTCAGGAGCTCCTACAATGAGCAGTTCTTC. This encodes CSVRSSYNEQFF.

In its sample, this clone was seen once. V usage is TRBV5-1 and J usage is TRBJ2-7; 8 bases map to TRBD1. After removal of 7 bases from V and 0 bases from J, the junction contained 9 bases not matched to a gene. The CDR3 loop spans 15 amino acids. The germline gives CDR1 SGHRS, CDR2 YFSETQ. CDR3: CASRLDRAGSYEQYF. As DNA, the CDR3 is TGCGCCAGCCGCCTGGACAGGGCCGGCTCCTACGAGCAGTACTTC.

This sequence joins TRBV7-2 and TRBJ1-6, with 7 nucleotides matching TRBD1. Germline V gives CDR1 SGHTA, CDR2 FQGNSA. This CDR3 spans 15 amino acids. With 2 bases clipped from V and 6 bases from J, the junction kept 4 bases outside the gene matches. DNA of the CDR3: TGTGCCAGCAGCTTACTAGGGACAGCTAATTCACCCCTCCACTTT. Translation: CASSLLGTANSPLHF. The full variable domain, in which reference TRBV7-2 and TRBJ1-6 provide the parts outside the CDR3, is GAGVSQSPSNKVTEKGKDVELRCDPISGHTALYWYRQSLGQGLEFLIYFQGNSAPDKSGLPSDRFSAERTGGSVSTLTIQRTQQEDSAVYLCASSLLGTANSPLHFGNGTRLTVT.

The chain employs TRBV11-3 and TRBJ1-1; D uncertain. In germline, CDR1 is SGHNT, CDR2 YENEEA. Between the trimmed V and J ends, which lost 1 base and 4 bases, there was a span of 22 bases. CDR3 size: 18 residues. The CDR3 protein is CASSLGSLSNGGSTEAFF. CDR3 nucleotide sequence: TGTGCCAGCAGCTTAGGTTCATTATCGAACGGTGGTTCCACTGAAGCTTTCTTT.

The CDR3 protein is CSGTRLRGDEQFF. CDR3 nucleotides: TGCAGCGGGACCAGATTAAGAGGCGATGAGCAGTTCTTC. The V and J genes are TRBV29-1 and TRBJ2-1; D unresolved. Germline CDR1 and CDR2: SQVTM and ANQGSEA. V gave up 7 bases and J gave up 8 bases, with 18 bases separating them. This CDR3 is 13 amino acids long.

The CDR3 is CASSLRLAKNIQYF. The CDR3 DNA reads TGTGCCAGCAGCTTACGGTTAGCCAAAAACATTCAGTACTTC. The chain recombines TRBV11-2 with TRBJ2-4; the D is unclear. Germline CDR1 is SGHAT and CDR2 is FQNNGV. This CDR3 spans 14 amino acids. V was cut by 2 bases and J by 0 bases, with 5 bases left in between.